These T cell receptor beta chains were read from a single sample in a study of T cell responses to AZD1222 COVID-19 vaccine. The data were produced by immunoSEQ multiplex PCR, yet TCRdb's version contains in-frame clones alone and is incomplete. Of 130,000 to 150,000 clones listed, around 83% are singletons. The sequencing used peripheral blood, collected on day 0 of MenACWY control vaccination. These receptors all stem from an adult in good health. Both conserved end residues are trimmed from each CDR3. Fields, in order: V gene, J gene, CDR3 protein.

v_call: TRBV6-5; j_call: TRBJ1-4; cdr3_aa: ASTNLRGEKLF
v_call: TRBV10-3; j_call: TRBJ1-6; cdr3_aa: AISERGNSPLH
v_call: TRBV5-6; j_call: TRBJ2-5; cdr3_aa: ASSLVGPVVETQY
v_call: TRBV7-2; j_call: TRBJ2-4; cdr3_aa: ASSLVGQLLAKNIQY
v_call: TRBV5-1; j_call: TRBJ2-5; cdr3_aa: ASSAQGRQETQY
v_call: TRBV15; j_call: TRBJ1-1; cdr3_aa: ATSRDTGRVNTEAF
v_call: TRBV7-7; j_call: TRBJ1-6; cdr3_aa: ASSPWEGDRVRPLH
v_call: TRBV12-3/TRBV12-4; j_call: TRBJ1-1; cdr3_aa: ASSLTEGTEAF
v_call: TRBV6-5; j_call: TRBJ1-2; cdr3_aa: ASSLGQGTYGYT
v_call: TRBV29-1; j_call: TRBJ2-2; cdr3_aa: SVEGPTGELF
v_call: TRBV6-5; j_call: TRBJ2-3; cdr3_aa: ASKGTSGPTDTQY
v_call: TRBV2; j_call: TRBJ1-5; cdr3_aa: ASSLSRGGLSNQPQH
v_call: TRBV6-1; j_call: TRBJ2-1; cdr3_aa: ASSGYQAGGPTYNEQF
v_call: TRBV12-3/TRBV12-4; j_call: TRBJ1-2; cdr3_aa: ASTLAGAEGYT
v_call: TRBV18; j_call: TRBJ2-5; cdr3_aa: ASSPGRDRAQY
v_call: TRBV3-1/TRBV3-2; j_call: TRBJ1-1; cdr3_aa: ASSYLTGGVDTEAF
v_call: TRBV18; j_call: TRBJ2-2; cdr3_aa: ASSLSETGELF
v_call: TRBV7-9; j_call: TRBJ2-7; cdr3_aa: ASSLQSTDYH
v_call: TRBV6-5; j_call: TRBJ1-5; cdr3_aa: ASSSGPRQVQH
v_call: TRBV3-1/TRBV3-2; j_call: TRBJ1-6; cdr3_aa: ASSQGQHNSPLH
v_call: TRBV6-5; j_call: TRBJ1-1; cdr3_aa: ATKRDAPNTEAF
v_call: TRBV6-1; j_call: TRBJ2-1; cdr3_aa: ASSELRATSYNEQF
v_call: TRBV7-9; j_call: TRBJ2-7; cdr3_aa: ASSRSSYEQY
v_call: TRBV2; j_call: TRBJ2-1; cdr3_aa: ASMPGGFHEQF
v_call: TRBV3-1/TRBV3-2; j_call: TRBJ2-1; cdr3_aa: ASSQDRRGYNEQF
v_call: TRBV6-5; j_call: TRBJ2-1; cdr3_aa: ASSGGTELDNEQF
v_call: TRBV12-3/TRBV12-4; j_call: TRBJ1-6; cdr3_aa: ASSSNSPLH
v_call: TRBV6-5; j_call: TRBJ1-1; cdr3_aa: ASSRQPYTEAF
v_call: TRBV3-1/TRBV3-2; j_call: TRBJ1-2; cdr3_aa: ASSQDRRWAYGYT
v_call: TRBV10-2; j_call: TRBJ2-7; cdr3_aa: ASRPGTGGSYEQY
v_call: TRBV4-1; j_call: TRBJ1-5; cdr3_aa: ASSQEAVGQPQH
v_call: TRBV10-1; j_call: TRBJ1-1; cdr3_aa: ASSPRKGIPTEAF
v_call: TRBV5-1; j_call: TRBJ1-1; cdr3_aa: ASRTGQPLSEAF
v_call: TRBV3-1/TRBV3-2; j_call: TRBJ1-2; cdr3_aa: ASSPDRGGYT
v_call: TRBV12-5; j_call: TRBJ2-4; cdr3_aa: ASGLVQQRGVPPRNIQY
v_call: TRBV12-3/TRBV12-4; j_call: TRBJ1-4; cdr3_aa: ATTTGTNEKLF
v_call: TRBV5-1; j_call: TRBJ2-6; cdr3_aa: ASSYGTAGANVLT
v_call: TRBV9; j_call: TRBJ1-5; cdr3_aa: ASSTSPGQPQH
v_call: TRBV10-2; j_call: TRBJ2-3; cdr3_aa: ASSERGGTDTQY
v_call: TRBV6-6; j_call: TRBJ1-1; cdr3_aa: ASSPDRRNTEAF
v_call: TRBV4-1; j_call: TRBJ1-2; cdr3_aa: ASSQAMGVSYGYT